These 28 T cell receptor beta chains were sequenced from one sample in a study of CD4 T cells in relation to SARS-CoV-2 and coronaviruses. CD4+ T cells from unexposed donors were obtained before the COVID-19 pandemic (2011-2018). Sequencing used immunoSEQ multiplex PCR; TCRdb keeps in-frame clones, though not all of them. The sample has roughly 61,000 clones, roughly 89% seen once; the top ten hold roughly 1.4%. Sequencing was carried out using memory CD4+ T cells from PBMCs. The receptors were gathered from a human donor in good health.

The chain is built from TRBV6-1 and TRBJ1-1; D gene uncertain. V dropped 2 bases and J dropped 6 bases, with 13 bases sitting between them. Per germline, CDR1 MNHNS and CDR2 SASEGT. The CDR3 has 14 residues. CDR3 protein: CASSEIISRAEAFF. CDR3 DNA sequence: TGTGCCAGCAGTGAAATTATTTCGAGGGCTGAAGCTTTCTTT.

The chain uses TRBV3-1 (or the pseudogene TRBV3-2) and TRBJ1-1, with a weak D call TRBD1 (6 bases). Trimming removed 2 bases at V and 8 bases at J, with 9 bases between. CDR3 size: 12 residues. The germline gives CDR1 LGHDT, CDR2 YNNKEL (reference sequence). As DNA, the CDR3 is TGTGCCAGCAGCCAAACCGGACAGGAAGCTTTCTTT. Amino acids: CASSQTGQEAFF.

The V and J genes are TRBV10-3 and TRBJ2-7, with 12 positions matching TRBD2. The V segment lost 2 bases and the J segment 7 bases; nucleotides outside the gene matches: 6. This CDR3 has 15 residues. Germline V gene data show CDR1 as ENHRY and CDR2 as SYGVKD. The CDR3 DNA reads TGTGCCATCAGTGAGCGACTAGCGGGAGACGGGGAGCAGTACTTC. The encoded protein is CAISERLAGDGEQYF.

This clone came up a few times. The chain combines TRBV18 with TRBJ2-2, with D unclear. CDR1 and CDR2 (germline): KGHSH, LQKENI. The CDR3 spans 15 residues. Trimming took off 2 bases at V and 4 bases at J, with 11 bases between the two ends. CDR3 in amino acids: CASSPTGLVTGELFF. The CDR3 DNA follows: TGTGCCAGCTCACCAACGGGTCTAGTCACCGGGGAGCTGTTTTTT. Variable domain in full (rest from reference TRBV18 and TRBJ2-2): NAGVMQNPRHLVRRRGQEARLRCSPMKGHSHVYWYRQLPEEGLKFMVYLQKENIIDESGMPKERFSAEFPKEGPSILRIQQVVRGDSAAYFCASSPTGLVTGELFFGEGSRLTVL.

The chain recombines TRBV28 with TRBJ2-7, with 8 positions matching TRBD2. After removal of 7 bases from V and 7 bases from J, the junction contained 12 bases not matched to a gene. Germline loops: CDR1 MDHEN, CDR2 SYDVKM. The CDR3 is 14 residues long. In nucleotides, the CDR3 is TGTGCCAGCAACGGGAGGGCCGGTGTTTGGGAGCAGTACTTC. This sequence encodes CASNGRAGVWEQYF.

The J gene is TRBJ2-5, the V gene TRBV9, with 13 bases aligning to TRBD2. V lost 4 bases to trimming and J lost 4 bases; unmatched junction nucleotides: 10. CDR3 length: 17 amino acids. CDR1 SGDLS and CDR2 YYNGEE come from the germline V gene. Here the CDR3 reads CASSPRTSGSMLETQYF. DNA of the CDR3: TGTGCCAGCAGCCCCCGGACTAGCGGGAGTATGTTAGAGACCCAGTACTTC.

The genes are TRBV10-1 and TRBJ2-7; maybe TRBD1 (5 bases). The CDR3 is 14 residues long. Germline lookup yields CDR1 WNHNN and CDR2 SYGVQD (reference sequence). V lost 8 bases, J lost 8 bases, and 22 bases lay in between. The DNA for the CDR3 is TGCGCCAGCTCCCGCTTGGACAAGCCTACGCAGCAGTACTTC. This translates into CASSRLDKPTQQYF.

This clone was picked up a small number of times. CDR3 coding DNA: TGTGCCAGCAGTCCAGGGAACACCGGGGAGCTGTTTTTT. Protein: CASSPGNTGELFF. This chain connects TRBV6-4 to TRBJ2-2; D is undetermined. Germline CDR1 is MRHNA and CDR2 is SNTAGT. This CDR3 contains 13 residues. V was clipped by 5 bases and J by 1 base, with 5 bases between them.

The CDR3 nucleotides read TGTGCCAGCAGCTCTACGCCGAGCGTTAACTATGGCTACACCTTC. It yields the protein CASSSTPSVNYGYTF. The V gene is TRBV7-2, the J gene TRBJ1-2; D is uncertain. Looked up from germline, CDR1 is SGHTA and CDR2 is FQGNSA. Trimming left V 4 bases short and J 1 base short, with 13 bases between. The CDR3 is made up of 15 amino acids.

This sequence joins TRBV6-1 and TRBJ1-4; 7 bases line up with TRBD1. This CDR3 is built from 17 residues. The germline CDR1 and CDR2 sequences are MNHNS and SASEGT. J gave up 0 bases and V 2 bases, and 6 bases lay outside the gene matches. The CDR3 DNA reads TGTGCCAGCAGTGAACCCGGCAGGGGGGCAACTAATGAAAAACTGTTTTTT. Residues: CASSEPGRGATNEKLFF.

V is TRBV12-1 and J is TRBJ1-4. TRBV12-1 is a documented pseudogene. The CDR3 has 13 amino acids. Here the CDR3 reads CASSFSLREKLFF. The CDR3 bases are TGTGCCAGCAGCTTTTCCTTACGGGAAAAACTGTTTTTT.

J is TRBJ2-7 and V is TRBV11-2; D gene uncertain. The germline V and J ends were trimmed by 4 bases and 1 base, with 2 bases remaining between them. Germline V gene lookup returns CDR1 SGHAT and CDR2 FQNNGV. The CDR3 covers 11 residues. The CDR3 DNA reads TGTGCCAGCAGCTCTTCCTACGAGCAGTACTTC. This codes for CASSSSYEQYF.

For the CDR3, the DNA is TGTGCCAGCAGACCGGACAGAACCCCTAATGAAAAACTGTTTTTT. As protein: CASRPDRTPNEKLFF. This chain connects TRBV5-5 to TRBJ1-4; the D gene is possibly TRBD1 (6 bases). This CDR3 has 15 amino acids. V dropped 5 bases and J dropped 3 bases, with 14 bases sitting between them. Germline V gives CDR1 SGHKS, CDR2 YYEKEE (reference sequence).

This clone was detected a few times. The chain combines TRBV15 with TRBJ2-7; possibly TRBD2 for D (5 bases). The CDR3 loop spans 14 amino acids. V lost 0 bases to trimming and J lost 6 bases, with 12 bases between them. In germline, CDR1 is LNHNV, CDR2 YYDKDF (reference sequence). The CDR3, as DNA: TGTGCCACCAGCAGAGATCCCACAGAGGGCGAGCAGTACTTC. Residues: CATSRDPTEGEQYF.

The chain couples TRBV11-3 to TRBJ2-5, with D unclear. The CDR3 has 14 amino acids. Germline V gives CDR1 SGHNT, CDR2 YENEEA. Deletions cut 2 bases from V and 5 bases from J, with 12 bases between. The CDR3 region is CASSLSTLSETQYF. The CDR3 nucleotides are TGTGCCAGCAGCTTATCGACCCTCTCGGAGACCCAGTACTTC.

V gene TRBV14 combines with J gene TRBJ2-7; TRBD2 aligns across 8 bases. CDR3 length: 16 amino acids. Germline CDR1 and CDR2: SGHDN and FVKESK. V was pared by 3 bases and J by 2 bases, with 9 bases of the junction left unmatched. The CDR3 DNA reads as TGTGCCAGCAGCCATTCGATAGCGGGACGGACCTACGAGCAGTACTTC. Encoded protein: CASSHSIAGRTYEQYF. Looking up the rest from reference TRBV14 and TRBJ2-7 gives the full variable domain: EAGVTQFPSHSVIEKGQTVTLRCDPISGHDNLYWYRRVMGKEIKFLLHFVKESKQDESGMPNNRFLAERTGGTYSTLKVQPAELEDSGVYFCASSHSIAGRTYEQYFGPGTRLTVT.

The chain uses TRBV18 and TRBJ2-7; 10 bases match TRBD1. This CDR3 is built from 14 residues. The V and J ends lost 3 bases and 9 bases, in that order; junction bases with no gene match: 8. Germline V lookup: CDR1 KGHSH, CDR2 LQKENI. The DNA of the CDR3 is TGTGCCAGCTCACCCGACAGGGGGCAGGTGCGGCAGTACTTC. Translation gives CASSPDRGQVRQYF.

The chain uses TRBV28 and TRBJ1-2; no clear D gene. Germline V gene sequence: CDR1 MDHEN, CDR2 SYDVKM. V was pared by 3 bases and J by 3 bases, with 20 bases between. The CDR3 is 17 amino acids. The CDR3 region is CASSFPPGGGRYYGYTF. CDR3 nucleotide sequence: TGTGCCAGCAGTTTTCCACCAGGCGGAGGCCGCTACTATGGCTACACCTTC.

CDR3 sequence: CASSLSALSGNTIYF. The DNA of the CDR3 is TGTGCCAGCAGCTTATCTGCACTCTCTGGAAACACCATATATTTT. V usage is TRBV7-9 and J usage is TRBJ1-3, with unresolved D. Germline V gene lookup returns CDR1 SEHNR and CDR2 FQNEAQ (reference sequence). The CDR3 covers 15 residues. The ends were cut back, 2 bases at V and 0 bases at J, with 8 bases in the middle.

The chain employs TRBV7-9 and TRBJ2-7; no firm D call. This CDR3 is built from 13 residues. The germline V gene encodes CDR1 SEHNR and CDR2 FQNEAQ (reference sequence). The V end lost 0 bases, the J end lost 5 bases, and 8 bases lay between the germline ends. CDR3 sequence: CASSLARENEQYF. In nucleotides, the CDR3 is TGTGCCAGCAGCTTAGCGCGCGAGAACGAGCAGTACTTC.

This clone showed up just once. The chain uses TRBV7-9 and TRBJ2-3, with TRBD2 as a possible D gene (7 bases). Germline assignment: CDR1 SEHNR and CDR2 FQNEAQ (reference sequence). The CDR3 is 14 residues long. The V gene lost 7 bases and the J gene lost 7 bases, with 18 bases spanning the gap. This CDR3 reads CASIPGEGGHTQYF. The CDR3 coding sequence is TGTGCCAGCATCCCAGGGGAGGGCGGCCATACGCAGTATTTT.

The chain joins TRBV6-5 to TRBJ2-3; D is ambiguous. The CDR3 contains 15 residues. Between the trimmed V and J ends, which lost 9 bases and 5 bases, there was a span of 21 bases. The germline gives CDR1 MNHEY, CDR2 SVGAGI. The CDR3 bases are TGTGCCAGTAGACCGGGCCTAAATCTTGGAGATACGCAGTATTTT. It specifies CASRPGLNLGDTQYF.

The chain combines TRBV12-3 or TRBV12-4 with TRBJ1-3; D unresolved. V lost 6 bases and J lost 3, with 3 bases in between. The CDR3 length is 11 residues. As DNA, the CDR3 is TGTGCCAGCAGCTTTGGAAACACCATATATTTT. It yields the protein CASSFGNTIYF.

The chain combines TRBV30 with TRBJ1-1, with 7 bases aligning to TRBD1. In germline, CDR1 is GTSNPN, CDR2 SVGIG (reference sequence). J gave up 8 bases and V 1 base, and 10 bases lay outside the gene matches. This CDR3 is built from 14 residues. The CDR3 sequence: CAWSAIQGNREAFF. The DNA for the CDR3 is TGTGCCTGGAGTGCCATACAGGGGAATCGGGAAGCTTTCTTT.

This rearrangement joins TRBV2 to TRBJ1-4; D perhaps matches TRBD1 (5 bases). V shed 10 bases and J shed 5 bases, with 17 bases lying between them. CDR1 is SNHLY, CDR2 FYNNEI, per germline. The CDR3 is 14 amino acids. The CDR3 nucleotides read TGTGCCACGAATTCCAGGGCCTCGAATGAAAAACTGTTTTTT. Translating gives CATNSRASNEKLFF.

The V call is TRBV9, the J call TRBJ1-6, with no clear D. Germline CDR1 is SGDLS and CDR2 is YYNGEE. The germline V and J ends were trimmed by 3 bases and 4 bases, with 11 bases remaining between them. The CDR3 totals 15 residues. CDR3 bases: TGTGCCAGCAGCGCGGGCCTCAGATATAATTCACCCCTCCACTTT. This gives the protein CASSAGLRYNSPLHF.

The V call is TRBV6-5, the J call TRBJ2-7, with a possible D match to TRBD2 (7 bases). From germline, CDR1 is MNHEY and CDR2 SVGAGI. This CDR3 is 13 amino acids long. Trimming pared 6 bases from V and 7 bases from J, leaving 16 bases between. The CDR3 sequence: CASRDPGRGEQYF. CDR3 DNA: TGTGCCAGCAGGGATCCGGGGAGGGGGGAGCAGTACTTC.

The rearrangement links TRBV7-9 to TRBJ2-1; no clear D gene. The CDR3 runs to 14 residues. Trimming took off 2 bases at V and 4 bases at J, with 9 bases between the two ends. Germline assignment: CDR1 SEHNR and CDR2 FQNEAQ (reference sequence). As DNA, the CDR3 is TGTGCCAGCAGCTTAAGCACAGCTTACAATGAGCAGTTCTTC. This sequence encodes CASSLSTAYNEQFF.